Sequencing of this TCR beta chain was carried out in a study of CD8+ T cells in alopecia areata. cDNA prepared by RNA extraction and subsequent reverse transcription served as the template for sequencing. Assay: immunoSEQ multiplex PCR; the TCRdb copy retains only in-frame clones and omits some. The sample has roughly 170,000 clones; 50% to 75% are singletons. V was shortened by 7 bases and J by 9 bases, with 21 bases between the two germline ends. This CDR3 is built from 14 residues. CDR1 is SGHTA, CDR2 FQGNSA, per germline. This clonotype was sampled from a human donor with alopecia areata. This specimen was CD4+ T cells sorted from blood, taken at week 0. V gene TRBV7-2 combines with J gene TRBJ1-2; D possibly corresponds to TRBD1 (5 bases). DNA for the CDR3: TGTGCCAGCACCCCTCATGCTCAGGGATTGAGCTACACCTTC. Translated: CASTPHAQGLSYTF.